Following are 9 T cell receptor beta chains from one sample sequenced in a study of T cells in Graves' hyperthyroidism and ophthalmopathy. The TCR beta CDR3 regions underwent amplification using RNA transcripts as the source. Primed by the HTBI set, a first-round RT-PCR was run on the TCR CDR3. MiXCR was run by TCRdb on the multiplex PCR reads, yielding one entry per CDR3 protein. The sample holds about 210,000 distinct CDR3 sequences; 17% are singletons and the top ten take 50%. The sequenced material came from blood. Every receptor here comes from a man in his fifties or sixties with Graves' hyperthyroidism.

This clonotype was counted many times. V and J are TRBV28 and TRBJ2-3, with D unresolved. The germline V and J ends were trimmed by 5 bases and 5 bases, with 11 bases remaining between them. Germline CDR1 reads MDHEN; CDR2 reads SYDVKM. The CDR3 sequence is 13 residues long. The CDR3 reads CASSPATVDTQYF. CDR3 coding DNA: TGTGCCAGCAGTCCCGCTACGGTAGATACGCAGTATTTT.

This clonotype appeared a few times. The J gene is TRBJ2-7, the V gene TRBV2; D remains unclear. Germline CDR1 is SNHLY and CDR2 is FYNNEI. Trimming removed 8 bases from V and 7 bases from J, with 18 bases in between. There are 13 residues in the CDR3. This CDR3 reads CASGRVAAEEQYF. Here the CDR3 DNA reads TGTGCCAGCGGACGGGTAGCAGCTGAAGAGCAGTACTTC.

This clonotype was counted only a few times. This chain links TRBV20-1 with TRBJ2-3, with 12 positions matching TRBD1. The CDR3 has 17 amino acids. Germline V gives CDR1 DFQATT, CDR2 SNEGSKA (reference sequence). Trimming removed 5 bases from V and 4 bases from J; junction bases left unmatched: 13. CDR3 sequence reads: CSARGTGGPHRADTQYF. Written as DNA, the CDR3 is TGCAGTGCTCGAGGGACAGGGGGCCCCCATAGGGCAGATACGCAGTATTTT.

The V and J genes are TRBV5-4 and TRBJ2-6, with D possibly TRBD1 on 6 matching bases. The CDR3 runs to 15 residues. Trimming removed 5 bases from V and 4 bases from J, with 13 bases in between. CDR1 SGHNT and CDR2 YYREEE come from the germline V gene (reference sequence). In DNA form, the CDR3 reads TGTGCCAGCAGTAAACAGGGTTCCGGGGCCAACGTCCTGACTTTC. Protein product: CASSKQGSGANVLTF.

There are many counts of this clonotype. This chain joins TRBV2 and TRBJ2-7, with 10 bases lining up with TRBD2. The germline V gene has CDR1 SNHLY and CDR2 FYNNEI. Germline trimming cut 7 bases from V and 4 bases from J; bases unmatched to any gene: 1. This CDR3 is 12 amino acids long. CDR3: CASKREGYEQYF. In nucleotides, the CDR3 is TGTGCCAGCAAGCGGGAGGGATACGAGCAGTACTTC.

This clonotype was seen a handful of times. CDR3 nucleotide sequence: TGTGCCACCAGTGATCCCCAAACAGGGTACGAGCAGTACTTC. Its protein is CATSDPQTGYEQYF. V gene TRBV24-1 combines with J gene TRBJ2-7; perhaps TRBD1 as D (6 bases). This CDR3 has 14 amino acids. Germline CDR1 KGHDR, CDR2 SFDVKD. V lost 3 bases and J lost 4, with 12 bases in between.

This clonotype was seen at least ten times. The V gene is TRBV7-9, the J gene TRBJ2-1; D uncertain. The CDR3 extends over 15 amino acids. Germline V gene lookup returns CDR1 SEHNR and CDR2 FQNEAQ (reference sequence). V gave up 4 bases and J gave up 8 bases, with 18 bases separating them. The CDR3 DNA is TGTGCCAGCAGCTCACATTTCGGAAGCATGGATGAGCAGTTCTTC. Its translation: CASSSHFGSMDEQFF.

This clonotype was seen repeatedly, ten times or more. J is TRBJ2-6 and V is TRBV2; D is undetermined. This CDR3 is built from 14 residues. V dropped 5 bases and J dropped 2 bases, with 7 bases sitting between them. Germline V gene sequence: CDR1 SNHLY, CDR2 FYNNEI. The CDR3 DNA reads TGTGCCAGCAGTCCAGTGGCTGGGGCCAACGTCCTGACTTTC. This codes for CASSPVAGANVLTF.

This clonotype was seen more than once but under ten times. The chain recombines TRBV3-1 with TRBJ2-5, with 10 bases aligning to TRBD2. This CDR3 is built from 14 residues. Germline CDR1 LGHDT, CDR2 YNNKEL (reference sequence). Trimming cost V 4 bases and J 13 bases; bases outside gene matches: 12. The CDR3 sequence is CASSPGLAGGGRYF. The CDR3 region has the DNA TGTGCCAGCAGCCCCGGGTTAGCGGGAGGAGGCCGGTACTTC.